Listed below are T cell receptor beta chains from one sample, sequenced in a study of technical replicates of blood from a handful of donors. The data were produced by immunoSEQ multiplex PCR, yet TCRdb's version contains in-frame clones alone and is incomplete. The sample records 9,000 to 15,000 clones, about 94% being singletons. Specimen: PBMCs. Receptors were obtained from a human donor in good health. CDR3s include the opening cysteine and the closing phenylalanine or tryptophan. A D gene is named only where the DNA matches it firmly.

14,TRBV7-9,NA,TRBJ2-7,CASSLLGRSNEQYF,TGTGCCAGCAGCTTACTCGGGAGAAGCAACGAGCAGTACTTC
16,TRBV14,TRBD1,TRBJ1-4,CASSPRTGGTNEKLFF,TGTGCCAGCAGCCCCCGGACAGGGGGTACTAATGAAAAACTGTTTTTT
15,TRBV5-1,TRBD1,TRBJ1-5,CASSLGTGEVEPQHF,TGCGCCAGCAGCTTGGGGACAGGGGAGGTAGAGCCCCAGCATTTT
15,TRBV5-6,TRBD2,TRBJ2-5,CASSLLAGGEETQYF,TGTGCCAGCAGCTTGTTAGCGGGAGGGGAGGAGACCCAGTACTTC
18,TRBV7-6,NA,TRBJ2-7,CASSNQGGRAGESYEQYF,TGTGCCAGCAGCAACCAGGGGGGGCGAGCGGGAGAATCCTACGAGCAGTACTTC
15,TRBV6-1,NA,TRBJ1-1,CASSETRAMNTEAFF,TGTGCCAGCAGTGAAACGAGGGCCATGAACACTGAAGCTTTCTTT
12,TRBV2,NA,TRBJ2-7,CASSEMVTHRVF,TGTGCCAGCAGTGAAATGGTCACACACCGGGTCTTC
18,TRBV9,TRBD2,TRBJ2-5,CASSVGRRLAGEGETQYF,TGTGCCAGCAGCGTAGGTCGGCGACTAGCGGGAGAGGGAGAGACCCAGTACTTC
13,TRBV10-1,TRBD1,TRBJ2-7,CASSEIPGGEQYF,TGCGCCAGCAGTGAAATCCCAGGGGGAGAGCAGTACTTC
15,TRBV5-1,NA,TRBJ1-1,CASSFGGLEDTEAFF,TGCGCCAGCAGCTTTGGGGGGTTAGAGGACACTGAAGCTTTCTTT
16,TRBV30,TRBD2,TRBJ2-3,CAWSVLAGGTPDTQYF,TGTGCCTGGAGTGTACTAGCGGGAGGAACGCCAGATACGCAGTATTTT
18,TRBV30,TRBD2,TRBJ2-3,CAWSVEGGLAGYQDTQYF,TGTGCCTGGAGTGTAGAGGGAGGACTAGCGGGGTACCAAGATACGCAGTATTTT
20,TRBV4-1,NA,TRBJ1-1,CASSPTLPGQPVRRNTEAFF,TGCGCCAGCAGCCCGACCCTACCTGGACAGCCAGTTAGAAGGAACACTGAAGCTTTCTTT
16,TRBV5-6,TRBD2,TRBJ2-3,CASSLTVAGGHNTQYF,TGTGCCAGCAGCTTGACGGTAGCGGGAGGCCACAATACGCAGTATTTT
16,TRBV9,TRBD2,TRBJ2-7,CASSVGTSGSGDEQYF,TGTGCCAGCAGCGTGGGGACTAGCGGGAGTGGCGACGAGCAGTACTTC